The 14 T cell receptor beta chains below come from one sample, sequenced in a study of blood T cell repertoires in COVID-19. Only in-frame clones appear in the TCRdb table, and some are missing; sequencing was by immunoSEQ multiplex PCR. Of around 200,000 clones in the sample, more than 75% were seen once. The sequencing input was PBMCs or T cells enriched from blood (not recorded which). The receptors here all came from a woman in her 40s with acute COVID-19.

This chain links TRBV28 with TRBJ1-4; tentative D call: TRBD1 (6 bases). The germline V gene has CDR1 MDHEN and CDR2 SYDVKM. Trimming removed 7 bases from V and 8 bases from J, with 14 bases in between. The CDR3 consists of 13 residues. The CDR3 loop reads CASIEAGEEKLFF. CDR3 DNA sequence: TGTGCCAGCATCGAGGCAGGGGAAGAAAAACTGTTTTTT.

This clone was counted a single time. V gene TRBV5-6 combines with J gene TRBJ1-6; 7 nucleotides agree with TRBD1. V shed 3 bases, J shed 6 bases, and the junction held 3 bases outside the gene matches. CDR1 and CDR2 from the germline V gene are SGHDT and YYEEEE. This CDR3 has 14 amino acids. The CDR3 DNA follows: TGTGCCAGCAGCTCACAGGGGATTAATTCACCCCTCCACTTT. Translating gives CASSSQGINSPLHF.

This chain joins TRBV10-3 and TRBJ1-6; 8 bases are shared with TRBD1. CDR1 and CDR2 (germline): ENHRY, SYGVKD. Losses at the gene ends were 9 bases for V and 8 bases for J; bases not matched to a gene: 3. CDR3 length: 12 amino acids. The CDR3 here is CAMGTGDSPLHF. The DNA of the CDR3 is TGTGCCATGGGGACAGGCGATTCACCCCTCCACTTT.

J is TRBJ2-5 and V is TRBV9, with D possibly TRBD2 on 6 matching bases. V shed 0 bases and J shed 9 bases, with 15 bases lying between them. Germline values: CDR1 SGDLS, CDR2 YYNGEE. The CDR3 covers 14 residues. In nucleotides, the CDR3 is TGTGCCAGCAGCGTAGACGCGGGGATAGGGGCCCAGTACTTC. This gives the protein CASSVDAGIGAQYF.

The chain recombines TRBV5-4 with TRBJ1-1; possibly TRBD1 for D (5 bases). In germline, CDR1 is SGHNT, CDR2 YYREEE (reference sequence). The V and J ends lost 4 bases and 5 bases respectively, with 9 bases between them. CDR3 length: 12 residues. CDR3 residues: CASSATGTEAFF. The CDR3 DNA sequence: TGTGCCAGCAGCGCAACAGGTACTGAAGCTTTCTTT.

The chain employs TRBV19 and TRBJ2-1, with 9 bases identical to TRBD2. The CDR3 consists of 15 residues. Looked up from germline, CDR1 is LNHDA and CDR2 is SQIVND (reference sequence). V shed 1 base, J shed 7 bases, and the junction held 5 bases outside the gene matches. CDR3 region: CASSIGREGRNEQFF. CDR3 DNA: TGTGCCAGTAGTATAGGGCGGGAGGGAAGGAATGAGCAGTTCTTC. The full variable domain, rest sourced from reference TRBV19 and TRBJ2-1, is DGGITQSPKYLFRKEGQNVTLSCEQNLNHDAMYWYRQDPGQGLRLIYYSQIVNDFQKGDIAEGYSVSREKKESFPLTVTSAQKNPTAFYLCASSIGREGRNEQFFGPGTRLTVL.

This clone was counted between two and nine times. The J gene is TRBJ1-5, the V gene TRBV28; weak D call: TRBD1 (6 bases). Germline CDR1 is MDHEN and CDR2 is SYDVKM. This CDR3 spans 13 amino acids. The V and J ends lost 7 bases and 9 bases respectively, with 16 bases between them. In DNA form, the CDR3 reads TGTGCCAGCATTCAAGGGGGTTTTGGGCCCCAGCATTTT. This translates into CASIQGGFGPQHF. The full variable domain, rest sourced from reference TRBV28 and TRBJ1-5, is DVKVTQSSRYLVKRTGEKVFLECVQDMDHENMFWYRQDPGLGLRLIYFSYDVKMKEKGDIPEGYSVSREKKERFSLILESASTNQTSMYLCASIQGGFGPQHFGDGTRLSIL.

V usage is TRBV5-4 and J usage is TRBJ2-7; D unresolved. V was trimmed by 4 bases and J by 5 bases, leaving 13 bases between them. This CDR3 contains 13 residues. Per germline, CDR1 SGHNT and CDR2 YYREEE (reference sequence). CDR3 DNA sequence: TGTGCCAGCAGCCGGGTAGGCGGCCACGAGCAGTACTTC. Encoded protein: CASSRVGGHEQYF.

This CDR3 is CASSELTGSSYEQYF. Written as DNA, the CDR3 is TGCGCCAGCAGTGAGCTGACGGGAAGCTCCTACGAGCAGTACTTC. This chain connects TRBV10-1 to TRBJ2-7; D possibly corresponds to TRBD2 (5 bases). Germline CDR1 reads WNHNN; CDR2 reads SYGVQD (reference sequence). V was shortened by 2 bases and J by 0 bases, with 11 bases between the two germline ends. The CDR3 consists of 15 residues.

The gene calls are TRBV2 and TRBJ2-7, with TRBD1 matching over 7 bases. V was clipped by 8 bases and J by 3 bases; unmatched bases: 16. This CDR3 contains 16 residues. In germline, CDR1 is SNHLY, CDR2 FYNNEI. The CDR3 DNA follows: TGTGCCAGCGCACGCTACAGGGGCGGTTACGACTACGAGCAGTACTTC. Residues: CASARYRGGYDYEQYF.

This sequence joins TRBV7-2 and TRBJ2-4; 7 bases fit TRBD2. CDR3 length: 19 residues. V dropped 3 bases and J dropped 1; count of bases not matched to a gene: 15. CDR1 is SGHTA and CDR2 is FQGNSA in the germline V gene. The CDR3 bases are TGTGCCAGCAGCTTCTCATCTTCCCCGGCCGGGGGGGCCAAAAACATTCAGTACTTC. Amino acid sequence: CASSFSSSPAGGAKNIQYF.

The chain joins TRBV18 to TRBJ1-6; 7 positions agree with TRBD1. V shed 3 bases, J shed 8 bases, and the junction held 7 bases outside the gene matches. The V gene's germline CDR1 is KGHSH and CDR2 LQKENI. The CDR3 is 15 amino acids. The CDR3 nucleotides read TGTGCCAGCTCACCGACAGGGAACGGAGATTCACCCCTCCACTTT. Translation gives CASSPTGNGDSPLHF.

There are a few counts of this clone. This chain connects TRBV28 to TRBJ2-7; tentatively, D is TRBD1 (6 bases). Trimming took 10 bases from V and 9 from J, leaving 16 bases between them. This CDR3 region has 11 residues. Looked up from germline, CDR1 is MDHEN and CDR2 is SYDVKM. The CDR3 DNA reads TGTGCCACCGGGACACCGATGGGGCAGTACTTC. Encoded protein: CATGTPMGQYF. Variable domain in full (rest from reference TRBV28 and TRBJ2-7): DVKVTQSSRYLVKRTGEKVFLECVQDMDHENMFWYRQDPGLGLRLIYFSYDVKMKEKGDIPEGYSVSREKKERFSLILESASTNQTSMYLCATGTPMGQYFGPGTRLTVT.

This chain links TRBV9 with TRBJ1-1; TRBD1 matches 7 bases. In germline, CDR1 is SGDLS, CDR2 YYNGEE. This CDR3 spans 15 amino acids. Trimming took 0 bases from V and 3 from J; bases not matched to a gene: 5. The CDR3 DNA follows: TGTGCCAGCAGCGTAGAGGACAGGCGGGACACTGAAGCTTTCTTT. It translates to CASSVEDRRDTEAFF.